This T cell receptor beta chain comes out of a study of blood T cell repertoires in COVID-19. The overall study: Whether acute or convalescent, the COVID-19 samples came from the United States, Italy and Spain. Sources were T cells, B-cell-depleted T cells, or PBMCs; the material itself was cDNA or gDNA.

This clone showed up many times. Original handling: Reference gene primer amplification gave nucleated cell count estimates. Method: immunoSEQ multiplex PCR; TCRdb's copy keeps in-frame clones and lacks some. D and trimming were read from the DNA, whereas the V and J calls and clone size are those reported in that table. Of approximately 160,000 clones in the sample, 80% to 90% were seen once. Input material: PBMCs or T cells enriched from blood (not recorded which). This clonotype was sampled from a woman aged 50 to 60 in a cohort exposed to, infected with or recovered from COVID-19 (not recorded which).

The CDR3 sequence is CASLGGVYEQFF. In DNA, the CDR3 is TGTGCCAGTCTAGGGGGCGTTTATGAGCAGTTCTTC. V usage is TRBV19 and J usage is TRBJ2-1; TRBD1 matches 7 bases. Germline CDR1 is LNHDA and CDR2 is SQIVND (reference sequence). V dropped 8 bases and J dropped 8; count of bases not matched to a gene: 6. The CDR3 has 12 amino acids.